These 10 T cell receptor beta chains share one sample of origin, sequenced in a study of blood T cell repertoires in COVID-19. TCRdb's copy holds only in-frame clones and misses some; the assay was immunoSEQ multiplex PCR. The repertoire has roughly 86,000 clones, about 89% of them found once; the top ten carry 4.9%. The sequenced material came from peripheral blood. Source of these receptors: a man aged 45-65 years with active or convalescent COVID-19.

J is TRBJ1-4 and V is TRBV5-5; 8 bases are a match to TRBD1. Losses at the gene ends were 5 bases for V and 4 bases for J; bases not matched to a gene: 4. Germline assignment: CDR1 SGHKS and CDR2 YYEKEE (reference sequence). The CDR3 is 14 amino acids. This CDR3 is CASRDRDHNEKLFF. The DNA of the CDR3 is TGTGCCAGCAGGGACAGGGACCATAATGAAAAACTGTTTTTT. Variable domain in full (rest from reference TRBV5-5 and TRBJ1-4): DAGVTQSPTHLIKTRGQQVTLRCSPISGHKSVSWYQQVLGQGPQFIFQYYEKEERGRGNFPDRFSARQFPNYSSELNVNALLLGDSALYLCASRDRDHNEKLFFGSGTQLSVL.

The chain uses TRBV2 and TRBJ2-1; 11 nucleotides match TRBD2. Looked up from germline, CDR1 is SNHLY and CDR2 is FYNNEI. The CDR3 consists of 14 residues. The trim removed 7 bases at V and 2 bases at J, leaving 1 base unmatched. CDR3 coding DNA: TGTGCCAGCAATAGCGGGGGGGCCTACAATGAGCAGTTCTTC. Residues: CASNSGGAYNEQFF.

The J gene is TRBJ1-3, the V gene TRBV7-8; the D gene is possibly TRBD1 (6 bases). In germline, CDR1 is SGHVS, CDR2 FQNEAQ. Between the trimmed V and J ends, which lost 1 base and 0 bases, there was a span of 16 bases. This CDR3 contains 18 residues. CDR3 sequence (DNA): TGTGCCAGCAGCTTAGTAGGGGGGGGGCCAGCCTCTGGAAACACCATATATTTT. Protein: CASSLVGGGPASGNTIYF.

The chain uses TRBV19 and TRBJ1-2; TRBD1 aligns across 7 bases. Unmatched junction bases numbered 8, after V lost 5 bases and J lost 2 bases. Per the germline V gene, CDR1 is LNHDA and CDR2 is SQIVND (reference sequence). The CDR3 is 15 amino acids. CDR3 nucleotides: TGTGCCAGTAGTGAACAAACGGGACAGAACTATGGCTACACCTTC. Its protein is CASSEQTGQNYGYTF.

The rearrangement joins TRBV14 to TRBJ2-7, with 8 bases matching TRBD1. CDR1 and CDR2 from the germline V gene are SGHDN and FVKESK. The V gene end was trimmed by 7 bases and the J gene end by 0 bases; junction bases not matched to a gene: 5. There are 14 residues in the CDR3. CDR3 residues: CASNPQGASYEQYF. The CDR3, as DNA: TGTGCCAGCAACCCTCAGGGGGCCTCCTACGAGCAGTACTTC.

The chain links TRBV20-1 to TRBJ1-1, with unresolved D. CDR3 size: 10 residues. V was clipped by 8 bases and J by 6 bases, with 10 bases between them. Germline V CDR1 and CDR2: DFQATT, SNEGSKA (reference sequence). CDR3 nucleotides: TGCAGTCCTGGGAGCCCTGAAGCTTTCTTT. The encoded protein is CSPGSPEAFF.

As DNA, the CDR3 is TGTGCCAGCAGCTTAGTTGCAGTTCGCTACAATGAGCAGTTCTTC. Encoded protein: CASSLVAVRYNEQFF. V gene TRBV7-2 combines with J gene TRBJ2-1, with no clear D. V lost 1 base, J lost 3 bases, and 10 bases lay in between. There are 15 residues in the CDR3. Per the germline V gene, CDR1 is SGHTA and CDR2 is FQGNSA.

The chain combines TRBV30 with TRBJ2-3; TRBD2 agrees at 11 bases. Trimming removed 0 bases from V and 0 bases from J; junction bases left unmatched: 8. The germline gives CDR1 GTSNPN, CDR2 SVGIG (reference sequence). This CDR3 is built from 18 residues. CDR3 bases: TGTGCCTGGAGTGTACCCCTAGCGGGGGGTTCTAGCACAGATACGCAGTATTTT. Translation gives CAWSVPLAGGSSTDTQYF.

This chain joins TRBV6-2 or TRBV6-3 and TRBJ2-1, with 8 bases matching TRBD2. The CDR3 contains 16 residues. Germline assignment: CDR1 MNHEY and CDR2 SVGEGT. Trimming removed 5 bases from V and 2 bases from J; junction bases left unmatched: 8. The CDR3 DNA reads TGTGCCAGCAGTCCAGTCGGGGGGGGCACCTACAATGAGCAGTTCTTC. It yields the protein CASSPVGGGTYNEQFF.

The chain carries TRBV9 and TRBJ2-1, with 8 bases identical to TRBD2. CDR1 and CDR2 (germline): SGDLS, YYNGEE. CDR3 size: 14 residues. The V and J ends lost 3 bases and 5 bases, in that order; junction bases with no gene match: 4. Written as DNA, the CDR3 is TGTGCCAGCAGCGCGGGGGGGCTAAACAATGAGCAGTTCTTC. Protein product: CASSAGGLNNEQFF.